The clone carrying this T cell receptor (beta chain) was seen more than once but under ten times. Its antigen is still unknown. The sample is drawn from a study of human T cells and chemical hapten exposure. General study results and limits: Alopecia in the donors means their immune response may deviate from healthy people's. Counts of TCRs expanded at PT1 correlated positively with patch test score. No shift was seen in TCRs above 1 in 1000 frequency with DPC sensitization.

TCRdb passed the RACE reads through MiXCR, listing each CDR3 protein once. Here the sample spans approximately 350,000 distinct CDR3 sequences, about 6% being singletons. V dropped 0 bases and J dropped 6 bases, with 24 bases sitting between them. The CDR3 contains 19 residues. CDR1 is LGHNA and CDR2 is YSLEER in the germline V gene. Time point specified: patch test 2, 6 weeks after DPC sensitization. Noted treatment: therapeutic diphenylcyclopropenone sensitization with weekly scalp DPC. The chain is built from TRBV4-3 and TRBJ2-1, with D tentatively TRBD2 (7 bases). The sample was whole blood, taken in connection with sensitization to the hapten diphenylcyclopropenone (DPC). The clonotype was recovered from a woman between 18 and 29 years old with alopecia areata. Some clones in this sample may be carry-over from other donors' samples. The CDR3 nucleotides read TGCGCCAGCAGCCAAGATCTTGGGCAGCGGGGACAACGTGGCAATGAGCAGTTCTTC. Its protein product is CASSQDLGQRGQRGNEQFF.